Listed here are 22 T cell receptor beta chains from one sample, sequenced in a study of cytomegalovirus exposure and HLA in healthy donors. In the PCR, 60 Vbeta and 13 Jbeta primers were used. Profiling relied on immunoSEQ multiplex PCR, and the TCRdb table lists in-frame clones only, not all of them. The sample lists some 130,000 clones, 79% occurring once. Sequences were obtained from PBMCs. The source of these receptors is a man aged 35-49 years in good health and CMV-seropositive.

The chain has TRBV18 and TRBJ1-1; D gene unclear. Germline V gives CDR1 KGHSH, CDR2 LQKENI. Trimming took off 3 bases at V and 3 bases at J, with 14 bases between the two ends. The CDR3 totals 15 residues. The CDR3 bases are TGTGCCAGCTCACCTCGAGGAGGGAGAGACACTGAAGCTTTCTTT. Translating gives CASSPRGGRDTEAFF.

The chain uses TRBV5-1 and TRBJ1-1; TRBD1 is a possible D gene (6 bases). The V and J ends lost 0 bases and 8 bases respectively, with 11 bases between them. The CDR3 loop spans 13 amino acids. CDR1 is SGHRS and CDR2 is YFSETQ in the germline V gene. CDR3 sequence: CASSLGTASEAFF. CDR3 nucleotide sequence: TGCGCCAGCAGCTTGGGGACAGCAAGCGAAGCTTTCTTT.

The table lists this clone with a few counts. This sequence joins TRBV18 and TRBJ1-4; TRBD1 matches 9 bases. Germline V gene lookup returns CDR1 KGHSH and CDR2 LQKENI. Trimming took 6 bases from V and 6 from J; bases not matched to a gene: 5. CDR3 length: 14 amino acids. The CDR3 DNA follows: TGTGCCAGCTCGGCGGACAGGGGAGATGAAAAACTGTTTTTT. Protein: CASSADRGDEKLFF.

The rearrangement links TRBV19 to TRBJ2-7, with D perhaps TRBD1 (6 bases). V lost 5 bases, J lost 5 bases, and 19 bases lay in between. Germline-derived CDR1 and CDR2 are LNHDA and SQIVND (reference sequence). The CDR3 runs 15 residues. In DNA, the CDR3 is TGTGCCAGTAGTCTGCTCAGGGGCGGGCAGCACGAGCAGTACTTC. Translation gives CASSLLRGGQHEQYF.

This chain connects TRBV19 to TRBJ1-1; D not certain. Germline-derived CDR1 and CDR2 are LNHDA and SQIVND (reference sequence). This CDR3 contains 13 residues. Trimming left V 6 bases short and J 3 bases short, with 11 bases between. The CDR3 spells CASSTAGYTEAFF. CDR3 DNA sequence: TGTGCCAGTAGCACGGCGGGGTACACTGAAGCTTTCTTT.

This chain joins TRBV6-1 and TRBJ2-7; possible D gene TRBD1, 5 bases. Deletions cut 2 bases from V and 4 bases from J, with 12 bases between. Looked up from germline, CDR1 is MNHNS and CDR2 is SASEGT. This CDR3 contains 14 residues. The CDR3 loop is CASSERGSRYEQYF. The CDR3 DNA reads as TGTGCCAGCAGTGAAAGGGGCAGCCGGTACGAGCAGTACTTC.

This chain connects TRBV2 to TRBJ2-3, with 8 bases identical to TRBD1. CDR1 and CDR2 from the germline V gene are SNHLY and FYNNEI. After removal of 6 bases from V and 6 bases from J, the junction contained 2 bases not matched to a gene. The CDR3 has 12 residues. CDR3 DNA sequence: TGTGCCAGCAGAGACAGGGGCGATACGCAGTATTTT. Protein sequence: CASRDRGDTQYF. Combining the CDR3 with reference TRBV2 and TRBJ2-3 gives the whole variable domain EPEVTQTPSHQVTQMGQEVILRCVPISNHLYFYWYRQILGQKVEFLVSFYNNEISEKSEIFDDQFSVERPDGSNFTLKIRSTKLEDSAMYFCASRDRGDTQYFGPGTRLTVL.

In DNA form, the CDR3 reads TGTGCCTGTACAGGGTACAATGAGCAGTTCTTC. Translating gives CACTGYNEQFF. This chain links TRBV30 with TRBJ2-1, with TRBD1 as a possible D gene (6 bases). Trimming took 6 bases from V and 4 from J, leaving 7 bases between them. The CDR3 loop spans 11 amino acids. From germline, CDR1 is GTSNPN and CDR2 SVGIG (reference sequence).

CDR3 sequence reads: CASSPPGSGYGYTF. The CDR3 coding sequence is TGTGCCAGCTCACCGCCAGGGTCGGGCTATGGCTACACCTTC. The genes are TRBV18 and TRBJ1-2; weak D call: TRBD1 (5 bases). This CDR3 has 14 amino acids. The V and J ends lost 3 bases and 4 bases respectively, with 12 bases between them. Per germline, CDR1 KGHSH and CDR2 LQKENI.

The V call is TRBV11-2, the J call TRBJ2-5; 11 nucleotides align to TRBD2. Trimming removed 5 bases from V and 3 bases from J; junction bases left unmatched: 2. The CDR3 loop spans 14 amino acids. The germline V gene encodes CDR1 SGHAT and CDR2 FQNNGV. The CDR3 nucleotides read TGTGCCAGCAGCGAACTAGCGGGAGAAGAGACCCAGTACTTC. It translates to CASSELAGEETQYF. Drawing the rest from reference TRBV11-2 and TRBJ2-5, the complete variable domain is EAGVAQSPRYKIIEKRQSVAFWCNPISGHATLYWYQQILGQGPKLLIQFQNNGVVDDSQLPKDRFSAERLKGVDSTLKIQPAKLEDSAVYLCASSELAGEETQYFGPGTRLLVL.

As DNA, the CDR3 is TGCAGCGTTGATGGGCCTTCCCAGGAGCAGTACTTC. The encoded protein is CSVDGPSQEQYF. The chain employs TRBV29-1 and TRBJ2-7, with D hard to call. CDR1 and CDR2 from the germline V gene are SQVTM and ANQGSEA. This CDR3 has 12 amino acids. V was clipped by 3 bases and J by 7 bases, with 13 bases between them.

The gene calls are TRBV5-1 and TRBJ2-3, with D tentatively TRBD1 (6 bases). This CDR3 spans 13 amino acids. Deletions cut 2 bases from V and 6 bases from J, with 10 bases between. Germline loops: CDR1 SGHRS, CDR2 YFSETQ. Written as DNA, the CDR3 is TGCGCCAGCAGCTTACAGGGCGGTGATACGCAGTATTTT. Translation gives CASSLQGGDTQYF.

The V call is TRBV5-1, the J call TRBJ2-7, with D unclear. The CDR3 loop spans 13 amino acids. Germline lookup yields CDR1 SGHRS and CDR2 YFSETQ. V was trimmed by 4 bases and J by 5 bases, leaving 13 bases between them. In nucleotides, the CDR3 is TGCGCCAGCAGCCCCCTCGGTCTCGACGAGCAGTACTTC. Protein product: CASSPLGLDEQYF.

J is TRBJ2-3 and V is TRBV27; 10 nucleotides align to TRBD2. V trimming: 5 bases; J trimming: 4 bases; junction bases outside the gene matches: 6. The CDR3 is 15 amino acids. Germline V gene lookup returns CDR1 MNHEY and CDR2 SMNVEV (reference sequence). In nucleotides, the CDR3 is TGTGCCAGCAGTCCTAGGACTAGCGGTTCAGATACGCAGTATTTT. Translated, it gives CASSPRTSGSDTQYF.

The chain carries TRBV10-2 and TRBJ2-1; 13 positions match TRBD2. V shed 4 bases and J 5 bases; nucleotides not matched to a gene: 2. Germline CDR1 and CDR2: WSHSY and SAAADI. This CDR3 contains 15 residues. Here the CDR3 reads CASSGGLAGNNEQFF. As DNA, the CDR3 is TGCGCCAGCAGTGGGGGACTAGCGGGGAACAATGAGCAGTTCTTC.

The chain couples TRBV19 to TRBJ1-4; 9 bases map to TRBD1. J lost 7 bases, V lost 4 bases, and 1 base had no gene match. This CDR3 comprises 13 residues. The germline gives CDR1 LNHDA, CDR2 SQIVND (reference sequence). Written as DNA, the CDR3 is TGTGCCAGTAGTAGGGACAGGGTTGAAAAACTGTTTTTT. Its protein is CASSRDRVEKLFF. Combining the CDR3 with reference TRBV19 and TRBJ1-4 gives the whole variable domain DGGITQSPKYLFRKEGQNVTLSCEQNLNHDAMYWYRQDPGQGLRLIYYSQIVNDFQKGDIAEGYSVSREKKESFPLTVTSAQKNPTAFYLCASSRDRVEKLFFGSGTQLSVL.

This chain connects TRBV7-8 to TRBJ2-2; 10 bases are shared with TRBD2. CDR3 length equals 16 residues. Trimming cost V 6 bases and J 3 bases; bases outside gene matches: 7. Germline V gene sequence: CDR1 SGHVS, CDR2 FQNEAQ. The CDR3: CASRGLAGEDTGELFF. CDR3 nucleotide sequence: TGTGCCAGCAGAGGGCTAGCGGGAGAGGACACCGGGGAGCTGTTTTTT. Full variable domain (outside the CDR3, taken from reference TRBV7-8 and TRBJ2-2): GAGVSQSPRYKVAKRGQDVALRCDPISGHVSLFWYQQALGQGPEFLTYFQNEAQLDKSGLPSDRFFAERPEGSVSTLKIQRTQQEDSAVYLCASRGLAGEDTGELFFGEGSRLTVL.

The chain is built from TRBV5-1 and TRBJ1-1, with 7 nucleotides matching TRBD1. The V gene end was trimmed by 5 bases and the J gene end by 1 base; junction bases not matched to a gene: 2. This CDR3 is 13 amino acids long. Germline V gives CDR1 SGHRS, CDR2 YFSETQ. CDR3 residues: CASRGQSNTEAFF. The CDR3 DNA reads TGCGCCAGCAGGGGACAGTCGAACACTGAAGCTTTCTTT.

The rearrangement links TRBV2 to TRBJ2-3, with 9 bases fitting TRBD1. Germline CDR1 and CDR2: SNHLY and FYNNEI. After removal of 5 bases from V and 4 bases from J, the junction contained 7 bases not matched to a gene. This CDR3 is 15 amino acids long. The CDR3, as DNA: TGTGCCAGCAGTCGATTACAGGGGGCCCCAGATACGCAGTATTTT. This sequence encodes CASSRLQGAPDTQYF.

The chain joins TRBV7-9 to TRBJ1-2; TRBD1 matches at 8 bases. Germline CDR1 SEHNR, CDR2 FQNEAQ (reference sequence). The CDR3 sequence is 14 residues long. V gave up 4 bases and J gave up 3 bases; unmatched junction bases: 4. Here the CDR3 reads CASSSTGVDYGYTF. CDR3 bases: TGTGCCAGCAGCTCGACAGGGGTTGACTATGGCTACACCTTC.

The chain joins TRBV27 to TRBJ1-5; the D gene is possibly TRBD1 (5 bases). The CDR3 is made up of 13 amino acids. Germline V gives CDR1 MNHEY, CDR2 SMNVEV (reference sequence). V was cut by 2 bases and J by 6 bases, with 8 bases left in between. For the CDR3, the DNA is TGTGCCAGCAGTTTAGCAGGGCGTCAGCCCCAGCATTTT. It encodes CASSLAGRQPQHF.

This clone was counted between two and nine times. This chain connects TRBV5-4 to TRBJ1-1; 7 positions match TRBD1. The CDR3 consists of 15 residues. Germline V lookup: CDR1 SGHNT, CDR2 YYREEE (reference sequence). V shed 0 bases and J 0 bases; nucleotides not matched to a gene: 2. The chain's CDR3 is CASSLGGQMNTEAFF. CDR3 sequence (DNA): TGTGCCAGCAGCTTGGGGGGACAGATGAACACTGAAGCTTTCTTT.